This T cell receptor (beta chain) was profiled in a study of OX40 agonist ivuxolimab in advanced cancers. The study, taken as a whole, reports: At doses 0.1 to 3.0 mg/kg, CD4+ and CD8+ clones expanded.

V was shortened by 3 bases and J by 4 bases, with 11 bases between the two germline ends. CDR3 length: 14 residues. CDR1 is SGHRS, CDR2 YFSETQ, per germline. Turning to this clone: Its target is unknown.

The method was immunoSEQ multiplex PCR; TCRdb's version includes in-frame clones alone and lacks a portion of them. Of 90,000 to 130,000 clones in the sample, approximately 89% are singletons; the top ten hold 0.25% to 0.3%. This receptor was identified in an adult with an advanced solid tumor such as melanoma, head and neck, liver or kidney cancer. Sample: CD4+ or CD8+ T cells sorted from blood, taken in a trial of the OX40 agonist ivuxolimab. The chain carries TRBV5-1 and TRBJ1-3, with no clear D. CDR3 protein: CASSSGSVGNTIYF. CDR3 DNA sequence: TGCGCCAGCAGCTCCGGGAGTGTAGGAAACACCATATATTTT. The full variable domain, rest sourced from reference TRBV5-1 and TRBJ1-3, is KAGVTQTPRYLIKTRGQQVTLSCSPISGHRSVSWYQQTPGQGLQFLFEYFSETQRNKGNFPGRFSGRQFSNSRSEMNVSTLELGDSALYLCASSSGSVGNTIYFGEGSWLTVV.